Shown below are 2 T cell receptor beta chains from a single sample sequenced in a study of cytomegalovirus exposure and HLA in healthy donors. Primers for the PCR totalled 60 Vbeta and 13 Jbeta. The data were produced by immunoSEQ multiplex PCR, yet TCRdb's version contains in-frame clones alone and is incomplete. Here the sample spans around 110,000 clones, around three quarters being singletons. Sequenced material: PBMCs. The receptors shown here come from a male donor in good health and CMV-seronegative.

This sequence joins TRBV29-1 and TRBJ2-1, with 7 bases identical to TRBD2. Germline CDR1 and CDR2: SQVTM and ANQGSEA. The J segment lost 3 bases and the V segment lost 5 bases, leaving 4 bases of the junction unmatched. The CDR3 runs to 13 residues. In DNA form, the CDR3 reads TGCAGCGTTAGCGGGAAGGACTACAATGAGCAGTTCTTC. Protein sequence: CSVSGKDYNEQFF.

The CDR3 spells CASSMASGTYEQYF. CDR3 DNA: TGTGCCAGTAGTATGGCTAGCGGAACCTACGAGCAGTACTTC. J is TRBJ2-7 and V is TRBV19; 7 nucleotides align to TRBD2. Germline CDR1 and CDR2: LNHDA and SQIVND (reference sequence). This CDR3 comprises 14 residues. V shed 3 bases, J shed 2 bases, and the junction held 4 bases outside the gene matches. Based on the CDR3 plus reference TRBV19 and TRBJ2-7, the full variable domain is DGGITQSPKYLFRKEGQNVTLSCEQNLNHDAMYWYRQDPGQGLRLIYYSQIVNDFQKGDIAEGYSVSREKKESFPLTVTSAQKNPTAFYLCASSMASGTYEQYFGPGTRLTVT.